Listed here is a single T cell receptor (beta chain). A junction end diverges from the germline sequence, so it may reflect a read error. The definition of stable Graves' hyperthyroidism was no ophthalmopathy progression within 18 months. Clinical symptoms, serum thyroxine, TRAb, thyroid ultrasound and orbital computed tomography informed diagnoses. This sample is part of a study of T cells in Graves' hyperthyroidism and ophthalmopathy. RNA transcripts served as the template for amplifying TCR beta CDR3 regions. A first-round RT-PCR of the TCR CDR3 used the HTBI primer set. TCRdb re-analysed the multiplex PCR reads in MiXCR, keeping a single row per CDR3 protein. The sample carries under 700,000 distinct CDR3 sequences, about half recorded once. Germline CDR1 SNHLY, CDR2 FYNNEI. CDR3 length: 13 amino acids.

This receptor was taken from a woman under 30 with Graves' hyperthyroidism. The chain recombines TRBV2 with TRBJ1-5; 9 nucleotides align to TRBD1. Sequenced material: peripheral blood or thyroid tissue (not recorded which). This chain's CDR3 is CASTDRGYQSQHF. The CDR3 coding sequence is TGTGCCAGCACGGACAGGGGATATCAGTCCCAGCATTTT. The whole variable domain, remainder taken from reference TRBV2 and TRBJ1-5, is EPEVTQTPSHQVTQMGQEVILRCVPISNHLYFYWYRQILGQKVEFLVSFYNNEISEKSEIFDDQFSVERPDGSNFTLKIRSTKLEDSAMYFCASTDRGYQSQHFGDGTRLSIL.